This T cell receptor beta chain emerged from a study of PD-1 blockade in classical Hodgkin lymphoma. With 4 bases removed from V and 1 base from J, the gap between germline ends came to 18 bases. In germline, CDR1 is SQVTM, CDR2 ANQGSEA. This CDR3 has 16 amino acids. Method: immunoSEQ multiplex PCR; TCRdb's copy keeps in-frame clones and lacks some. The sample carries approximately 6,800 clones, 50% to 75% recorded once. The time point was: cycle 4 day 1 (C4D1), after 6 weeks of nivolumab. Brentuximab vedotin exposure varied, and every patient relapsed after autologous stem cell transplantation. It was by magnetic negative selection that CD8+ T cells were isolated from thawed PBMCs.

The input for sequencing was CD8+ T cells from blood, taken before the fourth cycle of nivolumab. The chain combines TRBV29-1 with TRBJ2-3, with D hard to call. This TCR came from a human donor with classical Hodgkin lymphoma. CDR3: CSVGEGGIRRTDTQYF. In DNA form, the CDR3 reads TGCAGCGTTGGCGAAGGTGGAATTAGGCGCACAGATACGCAGTATTTT.